Below are 32 T cell receptor beta chains sequenced from a single sample in a study of cytomegalovirus exposure and HLA in healthy donors. The data were produced by immunoSEQ multiplex PCR, yet TCRdb's version contains in-frame clones alone and is incomplete. The profile shows tens of thousands of clones, 85% to 95% of them singletons. Sequencing was performed on PBMCs. These receptors originate from a man aged 18 to 30 in good health and CMV-seronegative.

The J gene is TRBJ2-7, the V gene TRBV5-1, with D possibly being TRBD1 (5 bases). With 4 bases removed from V and 3 bases from J, the gap between germline ends came to 5 bases. This CDR3 has 11 residues. Germline V CDR1 and CDR2: SGHRS, YFSETQ. The chain's CDR3 is CASSDSYEQYF. The CDR3 nucleotides are TGCGCCAGCAGCGACAGCTACGAGCAGTACTTC.

The V call is TRBV7-9, the J call TRBJ1-3, with unresolved D. V shed 5 bases and J shed 0 bases, with 5 bases lying between them. The CDR3 contains 13 residues. CDR1 SEHNR and CDR2 FQNEAQ come from the germline V gene (reference sequence). DNA for the CDR3: TGTGCCAGCAGCCTTAGCTCTGGAAACACCATATATTTT. Its protein product is CASSLSSGNTIYF.

The gene calls are TRBV4-1 and TRBJ2-1, with a possible D match to TRBD1 (5 bases). Trimming stripped 1 base from V and 11 bases from J, with 6 bases between. The CDR3 consists of 11 residues. Germline loops: CDR1 MGHRA, CDR2 YSYEKL. CDR3 DNA sequence: TGCGCCAGCAGCCAAGGGGGCAAGCAGTTCTTC. This gives the protein CASSQGGKQFF.

The rearrangement uses TRBV30 and TRBJ1-3, with a tentative D call TRBD1 (6 bases). CDR1 GTSNPN and CDR2 SVGIG come from the germline V gene (reference sequence). The CDR3 length is 14 residues. Trimming shortened V by 0 bases and J by 4 bases, and 10 bases separated the two germline ends. The CDR3 sequence is CAWSVSGAGNTIYF. The CDR3 DNA reads TGTGCCTGGAGTGTTTCAGGGGCAGGAAACACCATATATTTT.

The CDR3 region is CASSPGTGHEKLFF. The CDR3 DNA follows: TGTGCCAGCAGCCCCGGGACAGGGCATGAAAAACTGTTTTTT. The chain joins TRBV28 to TRBJ1-4; 9 positions agree with TRBD1. J lost 6 bases, V lost 6 bases, and 5 bases had no gene match. This CDR3 spans 14 amino acids. Germline CDR1 MDHEN, CDR2 SYDVKM.

V gene TRBV4-2 combines with J gene TRBJ2-7; D remains unclear. V was shortened by 0 bases and J by 4 bases, with 4 bases between the two germline ends. CDR1 and CDR2 (germline): LGHNA, YNFKEQ. CDR3 length equals 12 residues. The CDR3, as DNA: TGTGCCAGCAGCCAAGATCTTTACGAGCAGTACTTC. This gives the protein CASSQDLYEQYF.

This chain joins TRBV11-2 and TRBJ2-3, with 7 bases that match TRBD2. CDR3 length: 16 amino acids. V lost 4 bases and J lost 3; bases outside the gene matches: 10. CDR1 SGHAT and CDR2 FQNNGV come from the germline V gene. CDR3 protein: CASSYSVASGTDTQYF. The CDR3 coding sequence is TGTGCCAGCAGCTACAGCGTGGCTAGCGGTACAGATACGCAGTATTTT.

The chain is built from TRBV29-1 and TRBJ2-5; possibly TRBD2 for D (6 bases). Germline CDR1 and CDR2: SQVTM and ANQGSEA. V dropped 6 bases and J dropped 3 bases, with 14 bases sitting between them. The CDR3 is 13 amino acids. The chain's CDR3 is CSVEGWRKETQYF. CDR3 DNA: TGCAGCGTGGAGGGGTGGAGGAAAGAGACCCAGTACTTC.

V and J are TRBV19 and TRBJ2-2; unclear D gene. Deletions cut 4 bases from V and 3 bases from J, with 9 bases between. The CDR3 covers 14 residues. Germline CDR1 reads LNHDA; CDR2 reads SQIVND (reference sequence). The CDR3 spells CASSTRRDTGELFF. CDR3 DNA sequence: TGTGCCAGTAGTACCCGACGGGACACCGGGGAGCTGTTTTTT.

This clone was detected once. The chain links TRBV28 to TRBJ2-1; D is perhaps TRBD1 (5 bases). The CDR3 length is 12 residues. Germline lookup yields CDR1 MDHEN and CDR2 SYDVKM. Trimming removed 5 bases from V and 5 bases from J, with 7 bases in between. CDR3 nucleotide sequence: TGTGCCAGCAGTGACAGAGACAATGAGCAGTTCTTC. Protein: CASSDRDNEQFF.

This clone is a singleton in its sample. The chain links TRBV5-6 to TRBJ2-3; 13 bases are shared with TRBD2. V shed 0 bases, J shed 3 bases, and the junction held 10 bases outside the gene matches. The CDR3 runs 19 residues. Germline V gene sequence: CDR1 SGHDT, CDR2 YYEEEE. The CDR3 sequence is CASSLGGLAGVGGTDTQYF. The CDR3 DNA reads TGTGCCAGCAGCTTGGGTGGACTAGCGGGAGTCGGGGGAACAGATACGCAGTATTTT.

This chain connects TRBV6-6 to TRBJ1-3; D gene uncertain. Germline V gene lookup returns CDR1 MNHNY and CDR2 SVGAGI (reference sequence). V lost 6 bases and J 4 bases, leaving 13 bases between the germline ends. The length of the CDR3 is 14 residues. This chain's CDR3 is CASSLNQEGNTIYF. The CDR3 DNA reads as TGTGCCAGCAGCCTCAATCAAGAGGGAAACACCATATATTTT.

The chain combines TRBV4-3 with TRBJ2-1; 7 bases fit TRBD2. The trim removed 4 bases at V and 10 bases at J, leaving 10 bases unmatched. The CDR3 sequence is 14 residues long. Germline V gene sequence: CDR1 LGHNA, CDR2 YSLEER. CDR3 DNA: TGCGCCAGCAGCCCCTGGGTGGGAGCGGGGGAGCAGTTCTTC. This encodes CASSPWVGAGEQFF.

This rearrangement joins TRBV10-3 to TRBJ1-2; D remains unclear. The CDR3 runs to 13 residues. Trimming left V 2 bases short and J 6 bases short, with 10 bases between. Germline values: CDR1 ENHRY, CDR2 SYGVKD. CDR3 amino acids: CAISEMRSDGYTF. The CDR3 DNA follows: TGTGCCATCAGTGAGATGAGGTCCGATGGCTACACCTTC.

V is TRBV4-1 and J is TRBJ1-2; TRBD1 might be the D (5 bases). The germline gives CDR1 MGHRA, CDR2 YSYEKL. This CDR3 contains 16 residues. Deletions cut 0 bases from V and 6 bases from J, with 17 bases between. The CDR3 nucleotides read TGCGCCAGCAGCCAAGAATGGCGGGGACGGGTGGATGGCTACACCTTC. Translated: CASSQEWRGRVDGYTF.

The genes are TRBV5-4 and TRBJ1-1, with unresolved D. The CDR3 contains 15 residues. Looked up from germline, CDR1 is SGHNT and CDR2 is YYREEE (reference sequence). Deletions cut 4 bases from V and 0 bases from J, with 13 bases between. This CDR3 reads CASSIDVQVNTEAFF. As DNA, the CDR3 is TGTGCCAGCAGCATAGACGTTCAGGTGAACACTGAAGCTTTCTTT.

V is TRBV27 and J is TRBJ2-7; D uncertain. The CDR3 is 15 amino acids. CDR1 MNHEY and CDR2 SMNVEV come from the germline V gene (reference sequence). V was clipped by 5 bases and J by 6 bases, with 20 bases between them. The CDR3 bases are TGTGCCAGCAGTCTAGACTCGATGAGATACGGCGAGCAGTACTTC. Protein sequence: CASSLDSMRYGEQYF.

The rearrangement joins TRBV18 to TRBJ1-2, with D unclear. CDR1 and CDR2 from the germline V gene are KGHSH and LQKENI. The V end lost 3 bases, the J end lost 2 bases, and 10 bases lay between the germline ends. The CDR3 is 14 residues long. CDR3 DNA: TGTGCCAGCTCACCGGGAGGGTTGAACTATGGCTACACCTTC. Translating it yields CASSPGGLNYGYTF. The full variable domain, completed using reference TRBV18 and TRBJ1-2, is NAGVMQNPRHLVRRRGQEARLRCSPMKGHSHVYWYRQLPEEGLKFMVYLQKENIIDESGMPKERFSAEFPKEGPSILRIQQVVRGDSAAYFCASSPGGLNYGYTFGSGTRLTVV.

The gene calls are TRBV2 and TRBJ2-7; possibly TRBD1 for D (6 bases). CDR3 size: 16 residues. V gave up 5 bases and J gave up 0 bases, with 17 bases separating them. Looked up from germline, CDR1 is SNHLY and CDR2 is FYNNEI. CDR3 DNA sequence: TGTGCCAGCAGTAAAGTGCTGGGGGCGAACTCCTACGAGCAGTACTTC. Translating gives CASSKVLGANSYEQYF.

The genes are TRBV10-3 and TRBJ1-1; the D gene is possibly TRBD1 (5 bases). V was trimmed by 2 bases and J by 2 bases, leaving 9 bases between them. The CDR3 contains 14 residues. Germline CDR1 reads ENHRY; CDR2 reads SYGVKD. The CDR3 loop is CAISEGQGNTEAFF. The CDR3 DNA reads as TGTGCCATCAGTGAGGGGCAGGGAAACACTGAAGCTTTCTTT.

This sequence joins TRBV11-2 and TRBJ2-1, with a weak D call TRBD2 (6 bases). The V and J ends lost 2 bases and 4 bases respectively, with 21 bases between them. Germline V gene sequence: CDR1 SGHAT, CDR2 FQNNGV. This CDR3 has 18 residues. CDR3 sequence reads: CASSLPWGEAHIYNEQFF. CDR3 nucleotides: TGTGCCAGCAGCTTACCCTGGGGGGAGGCCCACATATACAATGAGCAGTTCTTC.

This chain connects TRBV2 to TRBJ2-2; D perhaps matches TRBD1 (6 bases). Trimming took 9 bases from V and 2 from J, leaving 13 bases between them. Germline lookup yields CDR1 SNHLY and CDR2 FYNNEI. There are 14 residues in the CDR3. The CDR3 bases are TGTGCCAGGGGATTGGACAGAAACACCGGGGAGCTGTTTTTT. This encodes CARGLDRNTGELFF.

J is TRBJ2-3 and V is TRBV7-2; the match to TRBD2 covers 11 bases. V gave up 6 bases and J gave up 2 bases; unmatched junction bases: 1. The CDR3 runs 14 residues. Germline assignment: CDR1 SGHTA and CDR2 FQGNSA. For the CDR3, the DNA is TGTGCCAGCAGGACTAGCGGGGACACAGATACGCAGTATTTT. Protein sequence: CASRTSGDTDTQYF.

V usage is TRBV27 and J usage is TRBJ2-3; maybe TRBD1 (6 bases). Trimming took off 5 bases at V and 1 base at J, with 13 bases between the two ends. CDR3 length equals 15 residues. CDR1 is MNHEY, CDR2 SMNVEV, per germline (reference sequence). CDR3 sequence reads: CASSRTQGGTDTQYF. Here the CDR3 DNA reads TGTGCCAGCAGTCGAACACAGGGAGGCACAGATACGCAGTATTTT.

This chain connects TRBV6-5 to TRBJ2-3; D gene uncertain. V was shortened by 5 bases and J by 4 bases, with 16 bases between the two germline ends. CDR3 length: 15 residues. The germline V gene encodes CDR1 MNHEY and CDR2 SVGAGI. CDR3 nucleotide sequence: TGTGCCAGCAGTCTACGAGGCTCGCATGCAGATACGCAGTATTTT. This sequence encodes CASSLRGSHADTQYF.

This chain joins TRBV29-1 and TRBJ1-1; the D is unclear. Germline V gene sequence: CDR1 SQVTM, CDR2 ANQGSEA. This CDR3 contains 13 residues. V was shortened by 4 bases and J by 0 bases, with 9 bases between the two germline ends. CDR3 loop: CSVVWQMNTEAFF. The CDR3 region has the DNA TGCAGCGTTGTTTGGCAGATGAACACTGAAGCTTTCTTT.

This chain connects TRBV28 to TRBJ1-1, with D perhaps TRBD1 (6 bases). This CDR3 region has 14 residues. The V end lost 4 bases, the J end lost 4 bases, and 13 bases lay between the germline ends. Per the germline V gene, CDR1 is MDHEN and CDR2 is SYDVKM. CDR3 DNA: TGTGCCAGCAGTTATGGGGGCATGAGCACTGAAGCTTTCTTT. This codes for CASSYGGMSTEAFF.

A single count supports this clone. DNA for the CDR3: TGCGCCAGCAGCTTCCCGACTAGCGGGAGAAGGGACACCGGGGAGCTGTTTTTT. Protein product: CASSFPTSGRRDTGELFF. This sequence joins TRBV10-2 and TRBJ2-2; TRBD2 aligns across 12 bases. Germline trimming cut 6 bases from V and 3 bases from J; bases unmatched to any gene: 11. The V gene's germline CDR1 is WSHSY and CDR2 SAAADI. The CDR3 is made up of 18 amino acids.

This clone appeared a few times. This rearrangement joins TRBV5-6 to TRBJ1-1, with D hard to call. CDR3 size: 14 residues. The V and J ends lost 4 bases and 0 bases respectively, with 10 bases between them. Germline V gives CDR1 SGHDT, CDR2 YYEEEE. The CDR3 here is CASSAPQVNTEAFF. CDR3 bases: TGTGCCAGCAGCGCCCCCCAGGTGAACACTGAAGCTTTCTTT.

The chain combines TRBV10-3 with TRBJ2-2; D is possibly TRBD2 (5 bases). The germline V and J ends were trimmed by 0 bases and 3 bases, with 5 bases remaining between them. CDR3 length: 14 amino acids. Germline CDR1 reads ENHRY; CDR2 reads SYGVKD. As DNA, the CDR3 is TGTGCCATCAGTGAGTCGAGGGACACCGGGGAGCTGTTTTTT. Residues: CAISESRDTGELFF.

V is TRBV28 and J is TRBJ2-7; TRBD2 matches 11 bases. Germline lookup yields CDR1 MDHEN and CDR2 SYDVKM. The CDR3 is 18 residues long. J lost 3 bases, V lost 3 bases, and 13 bases had no gene match. The CDR3 nucleotides read TGTGCCAGCAGTTTTTACACCGGGACTAGCGGTACACTCTACGAGCAGTACTTC. The encoded protein is CASSFYTGTSGTLYEQYF.

This chain uses TRBV6-5 with TRBJ2-5; D possibly corresponds to TRBD2 (6 bases). The CDR3 covers 14 residues. Trimming took 2 bases from V and 4 from J, leaving 11 bases between them. CDR1 MNHEY and CDR2 SVGAGI come from the germline V gene. The chain's CDR3 is CASSYGRGLETQYF. CDR3 DNA: TGTGCCAGCAGTTACGGCCGGGGGTTAGAGACCCAGTACTTC.